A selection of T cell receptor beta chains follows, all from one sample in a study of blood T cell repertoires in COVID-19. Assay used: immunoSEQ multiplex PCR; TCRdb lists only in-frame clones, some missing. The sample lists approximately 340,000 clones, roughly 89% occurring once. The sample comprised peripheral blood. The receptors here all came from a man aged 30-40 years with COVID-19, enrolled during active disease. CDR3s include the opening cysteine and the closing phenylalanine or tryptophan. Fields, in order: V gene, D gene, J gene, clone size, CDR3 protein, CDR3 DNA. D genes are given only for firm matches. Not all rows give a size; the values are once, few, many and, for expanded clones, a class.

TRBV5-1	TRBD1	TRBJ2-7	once	CASSTTGYEQYF	TGCGCCAGCAGCACGACAGGGTACGAGCAGTACTTC
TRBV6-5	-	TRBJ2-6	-	CASSTHSSGANVLTF	TGTGCCAGCAGCACCCACAGCTCTGGGGCCAACGTCCTGACTTTC
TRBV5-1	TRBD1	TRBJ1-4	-	CASSPGQLSNEKLFF	TGCGCCAGCAGCCCGGGACAGCTTTCTAATGAAAAACTGTTTTTT
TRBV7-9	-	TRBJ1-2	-	CASSLPINYGYTF	TGTGCCAGCAGCTTACCCATTAACTATGGCTACACCTTC
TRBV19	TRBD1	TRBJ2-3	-	CASRTGQGATDTQYF	TGTGCCAGTAGGACGGGACAGGGGGCGACAGATACGCAGTATTTT
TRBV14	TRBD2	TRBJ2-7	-	CASSQAPGGTYEQYF	TGTGCCAGCAGCCAAGCTCCGGGAGGAACCTACGAGCAGTACTTC
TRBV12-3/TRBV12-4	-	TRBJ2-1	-	CASSLELVQFF	TGTGCCAGCAGTTTAGAGCTAGTACAGTTCTTC
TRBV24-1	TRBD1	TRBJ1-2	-	CATSDSTGFGYTF	TGTGCCACCAGTGATTCGACAGGGTTTGGCTACACCTTC
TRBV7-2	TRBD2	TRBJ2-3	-	CASSPGGSRLASLF	TGTGCCAGCAGCCCGGGGGGGTCCCGACTAGCGTCACTCTTT
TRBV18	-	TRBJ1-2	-	CASSPPSVADIYGYTF	TGTGCCAGCTCACCCCCGTCTGTAGCAGATATTTATGGCTACACCTTC
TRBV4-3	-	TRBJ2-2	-	CASSQGAGVRGTGELFF	TGCGCCAGCAGCCAAGGAGCAGGGGTTCGTGGCACCGGGGAGCTGTTTTTT
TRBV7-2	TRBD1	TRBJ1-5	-	CASSMGQPNQPQHF	TGTGCCAGCAGCATGGGACAGCCTAATCAGCCCCAGCATTTT
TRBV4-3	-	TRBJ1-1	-	CASSQDWAARNTEAFF	TGCGCCAGCAGCCAAGATTGGGCCGCTCGGAACACTGAAGCTTTCTTT
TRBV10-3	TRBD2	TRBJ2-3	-	CAISDASGRLITDTQYF	TGTGCCATCAGTGACGCTAGCGGGAGACTTATAACAGATACGCAGTATTTT
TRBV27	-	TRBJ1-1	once	CASGDRLATEAFF	TGTGCCAGCGGCGACAGGCTTGCCACTGAAGCTTTCTTT
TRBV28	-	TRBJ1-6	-	CASSLSPGFPYNSPLHF	TGTGCCAGCAGTTTAAGTCCAGGATTCCCCTATAATTCACCCCTCCACTTT
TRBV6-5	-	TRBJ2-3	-	CASSTGRAPTDTQYF	TGTGCCAGCAGTACAGGGAGGGCTCCCACAGATACGCAGTATTTT